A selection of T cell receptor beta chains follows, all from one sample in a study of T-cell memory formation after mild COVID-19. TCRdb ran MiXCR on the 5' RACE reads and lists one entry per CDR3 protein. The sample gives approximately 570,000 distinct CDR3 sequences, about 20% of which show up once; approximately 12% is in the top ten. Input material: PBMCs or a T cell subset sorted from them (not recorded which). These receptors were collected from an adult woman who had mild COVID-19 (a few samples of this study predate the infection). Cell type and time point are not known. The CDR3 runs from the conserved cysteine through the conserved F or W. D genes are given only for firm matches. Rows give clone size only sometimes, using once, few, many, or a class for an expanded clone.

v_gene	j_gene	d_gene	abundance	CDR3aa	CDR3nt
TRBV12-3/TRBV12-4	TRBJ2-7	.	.	CASSETTGIRYF	TGTGCCAGCAGCGAAACAACAGGGATCCGGTACTTC
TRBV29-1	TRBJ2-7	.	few	CSVEPLGGVDYEQYF	TGCAGCGTTGAACCTTTAGGCGGGGTGGACTACGAGCAGTACTTC
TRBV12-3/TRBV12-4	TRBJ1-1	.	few	CASTLALNTEAFF	TGTGCCAGCACCCTAGCCCTAAACACTGAAGCTTTCTTT
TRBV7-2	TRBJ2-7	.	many	CASSLSSEYEQYF	TGTGCCAGCAGCTTGAGCAGCGAATACGAGCAGTACTTC
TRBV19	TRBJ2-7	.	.	CASSTPGGGRYEQYF	TGTGCCAGTAGTACCCCCGGTGGGGGCCGGTACGAGCAGTACTTC
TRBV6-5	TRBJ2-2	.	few	CASSYERWPGELFF	TGTGCCAGCAGTTACGAGCGCTGGCCCGGGGAGCTGTTTTTT
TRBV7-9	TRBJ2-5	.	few	CASMGNQETQYF	TGTGCCAGCATGGGGAACCAAGAGACCCAGTACTTC
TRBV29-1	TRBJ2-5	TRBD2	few	CSVEDGEGSQETQYF	TGCAGCGTTGAAGACGGGGAGGGTAGTCAAGAGACCCAGTACTTC
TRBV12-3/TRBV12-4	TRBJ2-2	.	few	CASSPSAGPRTGELFF	TGTGCCAGCAGTCCCTCGGCCGGGCCCCGGACCGGGGAGCTGTTTTTT
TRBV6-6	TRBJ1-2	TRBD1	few	CASRNPGTVGNYGYTF	TGTGCCAGCAGGAACCCCGGGACAGTTGGCAACTATGGCTACACCTTC
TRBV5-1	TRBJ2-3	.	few	CASSPLGNIVGSDTQYF	TGCGCCAGCAGCCCACTAGGGAATATAGTCGGCTCAGATACGCAGTATTTT
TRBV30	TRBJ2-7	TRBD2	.	CAWSPSGRAFYEQYF	TGTGCCTGGAGTCCTAGCGGGAGGGCGTTCTACGAGCAGTACTTC
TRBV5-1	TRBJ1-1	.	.	CASSLLDGGQNTEAFF	TGCGCCAGCAGCTTGCTCGACGGGGGGCAGAACACTGAAGCTTTCTTT
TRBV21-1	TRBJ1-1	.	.	CASSSGTGGVTEAFF	TGTGCCAGCAGCTCCGGGACAGGAGGCGTCACTGAAGCTTTCTTT
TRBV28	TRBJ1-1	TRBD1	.	CASSLHRGEAFF	TGTGCCAGCAGCCTTCACAGGGGTGAAGCTTTCTTT
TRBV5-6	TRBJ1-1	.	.	CASSLFTVNTEAFF	TGTGCCAGCAGCTTATTTACGGTGAACACTGAAGCTTTCTTT
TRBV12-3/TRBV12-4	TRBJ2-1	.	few	CASSLARGRDEQFF	TGTGCCAGCAGTTTAGCTAGGGGTAGAGATGAGCAGTTCTTC
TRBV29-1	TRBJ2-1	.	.	CSVSGSRSSYNEQFF	TGCAGCGTTTCGGGGTCCCGGAGCTCCTACAATGAGCAGTTCTTC
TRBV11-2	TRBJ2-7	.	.	CASSKRGWDQGYEQYF	TGTGCCAGCAGCAAGCGCGGGTGGGATCAGGGCTACGAGCAGTACTTC
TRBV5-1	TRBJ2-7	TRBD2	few	CASSPRFSGSPEQYF	TGCGCCAGCAGCCCCCGTTTTAGCGGGAGTCCTGAGCAGTACTTC
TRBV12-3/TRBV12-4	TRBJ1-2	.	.	CASKNGGNGYTF	TGTGCCAGCAAGAATGGAGGAAATGGCTACACCTTC
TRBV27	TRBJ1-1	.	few	CASTSTVNTEAFF	TGTGCCAGCACCTCAACAGTGAACACTGAAGCTTTCTTT
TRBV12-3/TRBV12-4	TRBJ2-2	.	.	CASSPQENTGELFF	TGTGCCAGCAGTCCCCAGGAAAACACCGGGGAGCTGTTTTTT
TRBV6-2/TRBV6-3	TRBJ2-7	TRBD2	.	CASSYFGLAGVEYEQYF	TGTGCCAGCAGTTATTTCGGACTAGCGGGAGTGGAATACGAGCAGTACTTC
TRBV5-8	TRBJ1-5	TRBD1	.	CASSNGQGNQPQHF	TGTGCCAGCAGCAACGGACAGGGCAATCAGCCCCAGCATTTT
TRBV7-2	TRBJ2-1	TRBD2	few	CASSPGTSGGLQFF	TGTGCCAGCAGCCCCGGGACTAGCGGGGGGCTGCAGTTCTTC
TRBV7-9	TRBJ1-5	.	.	CASSPWDHNQPQHF	TGTGCCAGCAGCCCCTGGGACCACAATCAGCCCCAGCATTTT
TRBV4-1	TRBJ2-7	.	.	CASSLETGTFDYEQYF	TGCGCCAGCAGCCTAGAAACCGGGACTTTCGACTACGAGCAGTACTTC
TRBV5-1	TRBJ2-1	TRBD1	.	CASSSRTGGHYNEQFF	TGCGCCAGCAGCTCTAGGACAGGGGGCCATTACAATGAGCAGTTCTTC
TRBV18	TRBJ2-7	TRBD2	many	CASSPGSGGYEQYF	TGTGCCAGCTCACCAGGTAGCGGGGGTTACGAGCAGTACTTC
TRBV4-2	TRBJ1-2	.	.	CASSQEGTFSGYTF	TGTGCCAGCAGCCAAGAGGGGACATTCTCCGGCTACACCTTC
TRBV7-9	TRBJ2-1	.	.	CASSERTDAGALNEQFF	TGTGCCAGCAGCGAACGAACAGATGCAGGGGCCCTCAATGAGCAGTTCTTC
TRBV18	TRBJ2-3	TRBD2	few	CASSPPGLADTQYF	TGTGCCAGCTCACCGCCGGGACTAGCGGATACGCAGTATTTT
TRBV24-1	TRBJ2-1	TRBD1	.	CATSDSQGNNEQFF	TGTGCCACCAGTGATTCACAGGGGAACAATGAGCAGTTCTTC
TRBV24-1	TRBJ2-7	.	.	CATSLPSGEQYF	TGTGCCACCAGTCTACCCTCGGGCGAGCAGTACTTC
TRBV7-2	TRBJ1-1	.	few	CASSLEGGKAFF	TGTGCCAGCAGCTTAGAGGGGGGGAAAGCTTTCTTT
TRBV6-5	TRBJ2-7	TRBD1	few	CASSKRTGGAMVYEQYF	TGTGCCAGCAGTAAACGTACAGGGGGCGCGATGGTCTACGAGCAGTACTTC
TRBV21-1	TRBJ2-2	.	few	CASSKGLAGTANTGELFF	TGTGCCAGCAGCAAAGGACTAGCGGGGACCGCGAACACCGGGGAGCTGTTTTTT
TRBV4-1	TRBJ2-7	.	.	CASSQDRDPYEQYF	TGCGCCAGCAGCCAAGACAGGGACCCCTACGAGCAGTACTTC
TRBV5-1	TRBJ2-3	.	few	CASSLIQGDTDTQYF	TGCGCCAGCAGCTTGATCCAGGGTGACACAGATACGCAGTATTTT
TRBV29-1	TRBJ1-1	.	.	CSVHPGANTEAFF	TGCAGCGTCCACCCTGGGGCAAACACTGAAGCTTTCTTT
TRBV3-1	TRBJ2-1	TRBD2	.	CASSHPQGASGSYKNNEQFF	TGTGCCAGCAGCCACCCTCAGGGGGCTAGCGGGAGCTATAAAAACAATGAGCAGTTCTTC
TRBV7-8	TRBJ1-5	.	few	CASSLWVSNQPQHF	TGTGCCAGCAGCTTATGGGTTAGCAATCAGCCCCAGCATTTT
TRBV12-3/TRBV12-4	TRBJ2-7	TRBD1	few	CASSLNRGVGEQYF	TGTGCCAGCAGTTTAAACAGGGGAGTTGGCGAGCAGTACTTC
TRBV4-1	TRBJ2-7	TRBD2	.	CASSLRGEVAGTNPYEQYF	TGCGCCAGCAGCCTCAGGGGAGAAGTAGCGGGGACAAATCCCTACGAGCAGTACTTC
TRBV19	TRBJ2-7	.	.	CASSNLPGRFSYEQYF	TGTGCCAGTAGTAACCTGCCGGGACGATTCTCCTACGAGCAGTACTTC